This T cell receptor (beta chain) was found in a study of blood T cell repertoires in COVID-19. Study context: Sites across the United States, Italy and Spain contributed samples from acute and convalescent COVID-19. T cells, B-cell-depleted T cells, or PBMCs provided the cDNA or gDNA that served as material.

As originally analysed: Estimation of nucleated cell counts was performed using reference gene primer amplification. The assay was immunoSEQ multiplex PCR, and TCRdb's table has in-frame clones only and misses some. The V and J calls and clone size are taken from that table; D and trimming were inferred from the DNA. This repertoire shows 25,000 to 30,000 clones, roughly 90% found once; its top ten account for around 2.8%. The CDR3 extends over 17 amino acids. Germline trimming cut 0 bases from V and 9 bases from J; bases unmatched to any gene: 15. Germline CDR1 SGDLS, CDR2 YYNGEE. The TCR comes from a human donor in a cohort sampled during active COVID-19. The sequenced sample consisted of peripheral blood. The chain joins TRBV9 to TRBJ2-1, with TRBD2 identical over 7 bases. Here the CDR3 DNA reads TGTGCCAGCAGCGTAGCTATGGCGGGAGTGATCGGCACTGAGCAGTTCTTC. It is translated as CASSVAMAGVIGTEQFF.